The following is a TCR beta chain sequence with its context. This clonotype was picked up many times. This receptor's antigen is unknown. Base qualities are not recorded, but no much larger clone differs from it by a single base. The data stem from a study of early T cells in non-severe SARS-CoV-2 infection (dated by TCRdb to 2020 to 2022). For the wider study: TCR sequencing used bulk RNA from unsorted whole blood, so alpha and beta chains could not be paired. What the authors observed across the whole study: VDJdb matching was skewed toward anti-spike CD8 responses, so virus-specific expansions were likely underestimated and private and CD4 specificities were missed.

The study was a case-control design nested within a healthcare worker cohort in London, UK, with weekly nasopharyngeal swab PCR tests and blood sampling. Healthcare workers were recruited between 23 and 31 March 2020, during the week of the UK lockdown, and were followed weekly for up to about 15 weeks. V and J lose 1 base and 6 bases, and a span of 15 bases separates them. As encoded in the germline V gene, CDR1 is SGHTA while CDR2 is FQGNSA. The CDR3 numbers 16 residues from cysteine through phenylalanine. The entry retains the CDR3 DNA only, 48 bases that are in frame from base 1. Receptor libraries were prepared by 5' RACE. These reads were obtained on a NextSeq 500. In the TCR library protocol, unique molecular identifiers were attached to individual cDNA molecules to correct for PCR bias and sequencing error. Sequencing covered both TCR alpha and beta chains, and within each sample the abundances of alpha and beta sequences were tightly co-correlated. Per the authors' processing: Decombinator V4 was used to perform V gene, J gene and CDR3 annotation of TCR sequences. TCRs were defined as expanded if a significant change between any two time points was detected under a Poisson model with p below 0.0001. TCR abundances were normalised to the total number of TCRs sequenced in each sample and reported as counts per million. TRAV1-2 paired with TRAJ12, TRAJ20 or TRAJ33 defined MAIT TCRs, while TRAV10 paired with TRAJ18 defined iNKT TCRs. VDJdb, accessed 1 November 2021, was searched for CMV, EBV and SARS-CoV-2 annotated TCRs, with TCRs annotated for multiple antigens excluded. In-frame beta chains were kept once TCRdb had trimmed the public reads at Q25 with fastp and called clones with MiXCR. Entries are consolidated by CDR3 protein sequence, retaining the most common genes and DNA. The V and J calls and clone size come from TCRdb's table, not from the authors' own analysis. Across this sample there are just under 65,000 distinct CDR3 sequences, with roughly 9% seen only once. The ten largest make up around 15% of the sample.

Sequenced material: whole blood, taken at baseline. The receptor was derived from an adult who was a healthcare worker with PCR-confirmed SARS-CoV-2 infection or an uninfected control (not recorded which). Rearrangement joined TRBV7-2 to TRBJ2-2; TRBD1 is possibly the D segment (6 matching bases). The DNA sequence is TGTGCCAGCAGCTTAGGACGGGACAATTACCCCGGGGAGCTGTTTTTT. This gives the protein CASSLGRDNYPGELFF. The full variable domain, completed from the reference TRBV7-2 and TRBJ2-2 proteins outside the CDR3, reads GAGVSQSPSNKVTEKGKDVELRCDPISGHTALYWYRQSLGQGLEFLIYFQGNSAPDKSGLPSDRFSAERTGGSVSTLTIQRTQQEDSAVYLCASSLGRDNYPGELFFGEGSRLTVL.